A single sample gave rise to the 10 T cell receptor beta chains below, sequenced in a study of OX40 agonist ivuxolimab in advanced cancers. Clones were sequenced by immunoSEQ multiplex PCR, and TCRdb holds only the in-frame ones, with some missing. The table lists roughly 50,000 clones, 81% of them singletons. This specimen was CD4+ or CD8+ T cells sorted from blood, taken in a trial of the OX40 agonist ivuxolimab. The origin of the receptors is an adult with an advanced solid tumor such as melanoma, head and neck, liver or kidney cancer.

V is TRBV5-6 and J is TRBJ2-5; perhaps TRBD2 as D (5 bases). The CDR3 totals 15 residues. Trimming removed 2 bases at V and 0 bases at J, with 11 bases between. In germline, CDR1 is SGHDT, CDR2 YYEEEE. Here the CDR3 reads CASSFGGEYQETQYF. The CDR3 DNA sequence: TGTGCCAGCAGCTTCGGTGGGGAGTACCAAGAGACCCAGTACTTC.

The CDR3 is CAWSGDGRQPQHF. The CDR3, as DNA: TGTGCCTGGAGTGGGGACGGACGGCAGCCCCAGCATTTT. The chain couples TRBV30 to TRBJ1-5, with D possibly matching TRBD1 (5 bases). V lost 1 base, J lost 7 bases, and 11 bases lay in between. This CDR3 is built from 13 residues. CDR1 and CDR2 (germline): GTSNPN, SVGIG (reference sequence).

V and J are TRBV7-9 and TRBJ2-1; TRBD2 matches at 10 bases. V lost 5 bases to trimming and J lost 14 bases; unmatched junction nucleotides: 27. Looked up from germline, CDR1 is SEHNR and CDR2 is FQNEAQ (reference sequence). The CDR3 sequence is 19 residues long. CDR3 in amino acids: CASSPSRGSGRVPLTSEFF. DNA of the CDR3: TGTGCCAGCAGCCCGAGCAGGGGCAGCGGGAGGGTGCCTCTTACGTCGGAGTTCTTC.

The chain uses TRBV10-1 and TRBJ2-5, with TRBD1 matching over 7 bases. Losses at the gene ends were 0 bases for V and 1 base for J; bases not matched to a gene: 2. This CDR3 is 15 amino acids long. CDR1 is WNHNN, CDR2 SYGVQD, per germline (reference sequence). CDR3 region: CASSESGTAQETQYF. The CDR3 nucleotides are TGCGCCAGCAGTGAGTCTGGGACAGCCCAAGAGACCCAGTACTTC.

The chain links TRBV6-4 to TRBJ1-1; TRBD1 aligns across 9 bases. From germline, CDR1 is MRHNA and CDR2 SNTAGT. The V segment lost 6 bases and the J segment 5 bases; nucleotides outside the gene matches: 7. The CDR3 has 14 residues. CDR3 region: CASSRTGARTEAFF. CDR3 coding DNA: TGTGCCAGCAGCCGGACAGGGGCGAGAACTGAAGCTTTCTTT.

The chain links TRBV5-1 to TRBJ2-5; 11 bases agree with TRBD1. V lost 4 bases, J lost 5 bases, and 7 bases stayed unmatched. Germline CDR1 and CDR2: SGHRS and YFSETQ. This CDR3 has 15 residues. The DNA for the CDR3 is TGCGCCAGCAGCGGGACAGGGGGTCGACACGAGACCCAGTACTTC. Translated: CASSGTGGRHETQYF.

The chain couples TRBV10-1 to TRBJ2-7, with D tentatively TRBD1 (5 bases). Between the trimmed V and J ends, which lost 3 bases and 6 bases, there was a span of 12 bases. This CDR3 contains 13 residues. Germline CDR1 WNHNN, CDR2 SYGVQD (reference sequence). CDR3 in amino acids: CASSERVQGEQYF. For the CDR3, the DNA is TGCGCCAGCAGTGAAAGGGTCCAGGGCGAGCAGTACTTC.

This chain links TRBV10-3 with TRBJ1-2; D remains unclear. V lost 1 base to trimming and J lost 3 bases, with 9 bases between them. This CDR3 is 14 amino acids long. CDR1 is ENHRY and CDR2 is SYGVKD in the germline V gene. The CDR3 bases are TGTGCCATCAGTGAGTTTGCGGCGGACTATGGCTACACCTTC. Translation: CAISEFAADYGYTF.

The J gene is TRBJ1-4, the V gene TRBV5-5; 7 positions agree with TRBD1. The CDR3 extends over 17 amino acids. Trimming took 2 bases from V and 0 from J; bases not matched to a gene: 7. Per the germline V gene, CDR1 is SGHKS and CDR2 is YYEKEE (reference sequence). CDR3 region: CASSLRDSTATNEKLFF. The DNA of the CDR3 is TGTGCCAGCAGCTTAAGGGACAGCACCGCAACTAATGAAAAACTGTTTTTT. The variable domain in full, completed from reference TRBV5-5 and TRBJ1-4, reads DAGVTQSPTHLIKTRGQQVTLRCSPISGHKSVSWYQQVLGQGPQFIFQYYEKEERGRGNFPDRFSARQFPNYSSELNVNALLLGDSALYLCASSLRDSTATNEKLFFGSGTQLSVL.

This clone occurred once. The gene calls are TRBV7-2 and TRBJ2-1; the D is unclear. The CDR3 is 15 residues long. The V end lost 4 bases, the J end lost 0 bases, and 10 bases lay between the germline ends. The V gene's germline CDR1 is SGHTA and CDR2 FQGNSA. The CDR3: CASSSFSSSYNEQFF. The DNA for the CDR3 is TGTGCCAGCAGCTCCTTTTCGAGCTCCTACAATGAGCAGTTCTTC.